Listed below are T cell receptor beta chains from one sample, sequenced in a study of neurological immune-mediated disorders. MiXCR, run by TCRdb on the 5' RACE reads, gives a single entry per CDR3 protein. The data show under 65,000 distinct CDR3 sequences, less than 25% seen once. The specimen sequenced was PBMCs. These TCRs come from a man between 60 and 70 years old with HTLV-1-associated myelopathy (HAM/TSP). Both conserved end residues are part of each CDR3. The D gene is left open where the match is weak. Clone size is shown for a subset of rows, as once, few, many or a class of expanded clone.

D	V	J	size	CDR3	DNA
-	TRBV7-2	TRBJ2-4	-	CASSLGSDRNIQYF	TGTGCCAGCAGCCTCGGGTCGGACAGAAACATTCAGTACTTC
TRBD1	TRBV6-6	TRBJ2-7	many	CASRETGGLDEQYF	TGTGCCAGCAGGGAGACAGGGGGATTAGACGAGCAGTACTTC
-	TRBV20-1	TRBJ2-3	-	CSARGSGQSTDTQYF	TGCAGTGCTAGAGGTTCGGGTCAGTCCACAGATACGCAGTATTTT
-	TRBV3-1	TRBJ1-5	-	CASSQAGTGGNQPQHF	TGTGCCAGCAGCCAAGCGGGGACCGGTGGCAATCAGCCCCAGCATTTT
-	TRBV20-1	TRBJ1-5	-	CSVGGLSNQPQHF	TGCAGTGTGGGGGGACTCAGCAATCAGCCCCAGCATTTT
TRBD1	TRBV5-1	TRBJ2-7	many	CASSLNIQGAGDEQYF	TGCGCCAGCAGCCTGAATATACAGGGGGCCGGGGACGAGCAGTACTTC
TRBD1	TRBV20-1	TRBJ1-6	many	CSARGAGGHNSPLHF	TGCAGTGCTAGAGGGGCAGGGGGTCATAATTCACCCCTCCACTTT
-	TRBV7-8	TRBJ1-6	many	CASAKGRSPLHF	TGTGCCAGCGCAAAGGGTCGGTCACCCCTCCACTTT
-	TRBV4-1	TRBJ2-1	many	CASSQGPYNEQFF	TGCGCCAGCAGCCAAGGGCCGTACAATGAGCAGTTCTTC
-	TRBV5-6	TRBJ2-5	-	CASSSPIKTPETQYF	TGTGCCAGCAGCTCGCCCATAAAGACGCCAGAGACCCAGTACTTC
TRBD2	TRBV20-1	TRBJ2-1	-	CSAQTSGRVYYEQFF	TGCAGTGCCCAGACTAGCGGGAGAGTTTACTATGAGCAGTTCTTC
-	TRBV29-1	TRBJ2-6	-	CSALPGRESGANVLTF	TGCAGCGCCCTACCCGGGAGAGAGTCTGGGGCCAACGTCCTGACTTTC
TRBD2	TRBV20-1	TRBJ2-1	many	CSARSLAGGYNEQFF	TGCAGTGCTAGGAGTCTAGCGGGAGGTTACAATGAGCAGTTCTTC
-	TRBV5-6	TRBJ1-6	many	CASSLRGVGNSPLHF	TGTGCCAGCAGCTTGCGCGGGGTGGGGAATTCACCCCTCCACTTT
-	TRBV2	TRBJ1-6	many	CASTSFDSPLHF	TGTGCCAGCACTAGTTTTGATTCACCCCTCCACTTT
-	TRBV5-1	TRBJ2-2	once	CTRSLDGSAGELFF	TGCACCAGGAGCTTGGATGGGAGTGCCGGGGAGCTGTTTTTT
-	TRBV7-8	TRBJ2-1	many	CASGINEQFF	TGTGCCAGCGGGATAAATGAGCAGTTCTTC
-	TRBV24-1	TRBJ2-7	many	CATSTKDRLEQYF	TGTGCCACCAGCACCAAGGATAGGCTGGAGCAGTACTTC
-	TRBV11-2	TRBJ1-1	many	CASTQQGRGTEAFF	TGTGCCAGCACCCAACAGGGACGGGGCACTGAAGCTTTCTTT
TRBD1	TRBV20-1	TRBJ2-5	many	CSASIGRGLETQYF	TGCAGTGCTAGTATTGGCAGGGGGCTGGAGACCCAGTACTTC
-	TRBV20-1	TRBJ2-2	many	CSARRGSGNTGELFF	TGCAGTGCTAGGAGGGGTAGCGGAAACACCGGGGAGCTGTTTTTT
-	TRBV27	TRBJ1-5	many	CASSPYRESQPQHF	TGTGCCAGCAGTCCGTACAGGGAAAGTCAGCCCCAGCATTTT
TRBD2	TRBV7-2	TRBJ2-1	-	CASSLGGTIHNEQFF	TGTGCCAGCAGCTTGGGGGGGACTATACACAATGAGCAGTTCTTC
TRBD2	TRBV28	TRBJ2-1	-	CASSFIASGRTLGSYNEQFF	TGTGCCAGCAGTTTCATCGCTAGCGGGAGGACATTGGGCTCCTACAATGAGCAGTTCTTC
-	TRBV29-1	TRBJ2-5	many	CSVRDASRETQYF	TGCAGCGTTCGGGACGCCTCTAGGGAGACCCAGTACTTC
-	TRBV15	TRBJ2-2	many	CATSREGRHTGELFF	TGTGCCACCAGCAGAGAAGGTAGACACACCGGGGAGCTGTTTTTT
-	TRBV2	TRBJ1-1	many	CASSINLNTEAFF	TGTGCCAGCAGTATAAACCTGAACACTGAAGCTTTCTTT
TRBD2	TRBV5-1	TRBJ2-1	-	CASSLHGPGRTYNEQFF	TGCGCCAGCAGCTTGCACGGGCCCGGGAGGACCTACAATGAGCAGTTCTTC
-	TRBV9	TRBJ1-3	many	CASSPLGGRSGNTIYF	TGTGCCAGCAGCCCTCTTGGGGGACGCTCTGGAAACACCATATATTTT
TRBD2	TRBV9	TRBJ2-3	many	CASSVGAAGAGTDTQYF	TGTGCCAGCAGCGTAGGGGCGGCGGGAGCGGGCACAGATACGCAGTATTTT
-	TRBV25-1	TRBJ1-1	-	CASSGPRQVSEAFF	TGTGCCAGCAGTGGCCCCCGGCAGGTCTCTGAAGCTTTCTTT
-	TRBV20-1	TRBJ2-2	many	CSAMHRNTGELFF	TGCAGTGCTATGCACAGAAACACCGGGGAGCTGTTTTTT
-	TRBV6-2/TRBV6-3	TRBJ2-7	-	CASSYELGHASSYEQYF	TGTGCCAGCAGTTATGAGCTCGGCCATGCCAGCTCCTACGAGCAGTACTTC